The clone carrying this T cell receptor beta chain was seen only once. The trim removed 5 bases at V and 6 bases at J, leaving 7 bases unmatched. The germline gives CDR1 SGHAT, CDR2 FQNNGV. CDR3 length equals 15 residues. Some clones are missing from TCRdb's copy, which holds only in-frame ones; the method was immunoSEQ multiplex PCR. The repertoire has some 80,000 clones, over 85% of them found once; the top ten carry roughly 2%. The record originates from a study of control samples from healthy donors and cancer patients. The sequencing sample was made of PBMCs. V and J are TRBV11-2 and TRBJ2-7; 13 bases fit TRBD2. This TCR derives from a woman in her sixties with head and neck cancer. Here the CDR3 reads CASSRTSGRLSEQYF. In DNA, the CDR3 is TGTGCCAGCAGCAGGACTAGCGGGAGATTGTCCGAGCAGTACTTC.